Following are 20 T cell receptor beta chains from one sample sequenced in a study of blood T cells in healthy people across ages. A second PCR of roughly 7 to 11 cycles used a sample-barcoded 5' primer and a J-beta primer mix. From the 5' RACE reads, TCRdb called clonotypes with MiXCR, one entry per CDR3 protein. The table shows roughly 800,000 distinct CDR3 sequences, with roughly 50% occurring only once. What was sequenced was blood. The source of these receptors is a man aged 30 to 39 in good health.

The CDR3 DNA reads TGTGCCAGCAGCGCCCATCTAGGGACAGAGACCTCCTACAATGAGCAGTTCTTC. Its translation is CASSAHLGTETSYNEQFF. The chain is built from TRBV9 and TRBJ2-1, with TRBD1 matching over 7 bases. The CDR3 is 18 residues long. From germline, CDR1 is SGDLS and CDR2 YYNGEE. V shed 3 bases, J shed 0 bases, and the junction held 12 bases outside the gene matches.

CDR3 sequence: CASSPNLGKETQYF. CDR3 DNA sequence: TGTGCCAGCAGCCCGAACCTGGGGAAGGAGACCCAGTACTTC. The V call is TRBV5-6, the J call TRBJ2-5, with D uncertain. The V gene's germline CDR1 is SGHDT and CDR2 YYEEEE. The CDR3 runs to 14 residues. V was trimmed by 4 bases and J by 5 bases, leaving 15 bases between them.

The V and J genes are TRBV28 and TRBJ2-7, with 9 bases lining up with TRBD1. Unmatched junction bases numbered 7, after V lost 4 bases and J lost 6 bases. Germline-derived CDR1 and CDR2 are MDHEN and SYDVKM. CDR3 size: 14 residues. The CDR3 sequence: CASSSGQGRAEQYF. CDR3 nucleotides: TGTGCCAGCAGTTCGGGACAGGGAAGGGCCGAGCAGTACTTC. Based on the CDR3 plus reference TRBV28 and TRBJ2-7, the full variable domain is DVKVTQSSRYLVKRTGEKVFLECVQDMDHENMFWYRQDPGLGLRLIYFSYDVKMKEKGDIPEGYSVSREKKERFSLILESASTNQTSMYLCASSSGQGRAEQYFGPGTRLTVT.

Details on this clonotype: This may be a read error, as it is one base from a much larger clone. This chain uses TRBV25-1 with TRBJ2-4; D perhaps matches TRBD1 (6 bases). The DNA end lines up better with TRBJ2-7; the J call may be wrong. The CDR3 is 13 residues long. The germline V gene has CDR1 MGHDK and CDR2 SYGVNS. CDR3 sequence (DNA): TGTGCCAGCAGTGCGGACAGCGGACGCGAGCAGTACTTC. Residues: CASSADSGREQYF.

This rearrangement joins TRBV20-1 to TRBJ2-4; D ambiguous. The better agreement between TRBJ2-7 and the DNA end casts doubt on the J call. Germline values: CDR1 DFQATT, CDR2 SNEGSKA (reference sequence). The CDR3 covers 14 residues. CDR3 sequence: CSAPATATSYEQYF. CDR3 nucleotides: TGCAGTGCCCCCGCAACAGCTACCTCCTACGAGCAGTACTTC.

Comments on this clonotype: Compared with germline, one end of the junction differs, possibly owing to a read error. V usage is TRBV5-6 and J usage is TRBJ2-7, with D hard to call. The CDR3 has 12 amino acids. Looked up from germline, CDR1 is SGHDT and CDR2 is YYEEEE. In DNA, the CDR3 is TGTGCCAGCAGCTTGGCTTACTACGGGCAGTACTTC. Protein: CASSLAYYGQYF.

The chain links TRBV4-2 to TRBJ1-2; D call uncertain. The V gene lost 1 base and the J gene lost 7 bases, with 10 bases spanning the gap. The CDR3 spans 13 residues. Germline V CDR1 and CDR2: LGHNA, YNFKEQ. DNA for the CDR3: TGTGCCAGCAGCCAAGTCGGAATCTCTGGCTACACCTTC. This sequence encodes CASSQVGISGYTF.

This clonotype has a handful of counts. The gene calls are TRBV5-1 and TRBJ2-7, with a possible D match to TRBD1 (6 bases). CDR1 is SGHRS and CDR2 is YFSETQ in the germline V gene. This CDR3 region has 14 residues. V was clipped by 4 bases and J by 3 bases, with 14 bases between them. CDR3 nucleotides: TGCGCCAGCAGCCCACGGACAGACAACTACGAGCAGTACTTC. Protein: CASSPRTDNYEQYF.

The chain uses TRBV28 and TRBJ2-1; D may correspond to TRBD1 or TRBD2 (5 bases each). The CDR3 consists of 14 residues. Germline V lookup: CDR1 MDHEN, CDR2 SYDVKM. Deletions cut 3 bases from V and 8 bases from J, with 14 bases between. The DNA of the CDR3 is TGTGCCAGCAGTTTCCAGGGACGGTTCCATGAGCAGTTCTTC. Its protein product is CASSFQGRFHEQFF. Combining the CDR3 with reference TRBV28 and TRBJ2-1 gives the whole variable domain DVKVTQSSRYLVKRTGEKVFLECVQDMDHENMFWYRQDPGLGLRLIYFSYDVKMKEKGDIPEGYSVSREKKERFSLILESASTNQTSMYLCASSFQGRFHEQFFGPGTRLTVL.

The J gene is TRBJ2-1, the V gene TRBV28; 12 nucleotides line up with TRBD2. CDR1 is MDHEN, CDR2 SYDVKM, per germline. V lost 7 bases to trimming and J lost 2 bases; unmatched junction nucleotides: 3. This CDR3 has 15 residues. CDR3 DNA sequence: TGTGCCAGCAACCTAGCGGGAGGGACCTACAATGAGCAGTTCTTC. Protein: CASNLAGGTYNEQFF.

The V and J genes are TRBV27 and TRBJ2-7; 10 bases match TRBD1. Per the germline V gene, CDR1 is MNHEY and CDR2 is SMNVEV (reference sequence). The CDR3 contains 15 residues. Germline trimming cut 2 bases from V and 1 base from J; bases unmatched to any gene: 2. For the CDR3, the DNA is TGTGCCAGCAGTTTAAGGGGACAGGGGTCCTACGAGCAGTACTTC. It codes for CASSLRGQGSYEQYF.

This clonotype was detected once. V gene TRBV20-1 combines with J gene TRBJ2-7, with 11 bases lining up with TRBD1. The DNA matches TRBJ2-5 better at its end, which makes the J call doubtful. This CDR3 has 15 amino acids. Looked up from germline, CDR1 is DFQATT and CDR2 is SNEGSKA (reference sequence). The CDR3 here is CSARGVGQGEETQYF. CDR3 nucleotides: TGCAGTGCTAGAGGGGTGGGACAGGGGGAGGAGACCCAGTACTTC.

The rearrangement uses TRBV4-3 and TRBJ1-5; 9 bases align to TRBD1. With 4 bases clipped from V and 6 bases from J, the junction kept 7 bases outside the gene matches. The CDR3 covers 15 residues. From germline, CDR1 is LGHNA and CDR2 YSLEER. The CDR3 protein is CASSPWTGDGQPQHF. CDR3 in DNA: TGCGCCAGCAGCCCTTGGACAGGGGACGGTCAGCCCCAGCATTTT.

Only a few counts were recorded for this clonotype. V gene TRBV28 combines with J gene TRBJ2-7; D unclear. V was shortened by 5 bases and J by 2 bases, with 13 bases between the two germline ends. This CDR3 is 14 amino acids long. Germline CDR1 MDHEN, CDR2 SYDVKM. The CDR3 spells CASSTGIGPYEQYF. As DNA, the CDR3 is TGTGCCAGCAGTACTGGGATAGGACCCTACGAGCAGTACTTC.

J is TRBJ2-3 and V is TRBV24-1; 11 positions match TRBD2. Germline assignment: CDR1 KGHDR and CDR2 SFDVKD. The CDR3 is 18 amino acids. V shed 4 bases, J shed 3 bases, and the junction held 11 bases outside the gene matches. The CDR3 coding sequence is TGTGCCACCAGTGAACAACCTGGGACTAGCGGCCTTACAGATACGCAGTATTTT. It codes for CATSEQPGTSGLTDTQYF.

V is TRBV11-1 and J is TRBJ2-5; D may correspond to TRBD1 or TRBD2 (5 bases each). Trimming cost V 3 bases and J 7 bases, with 18 bases left between them. The germline CDR1 and CDR2 sequences are SGHAT and FQDESV (reference sequence). CDR3 length equals 15 residues. CDR3 bases: TGTGCCAGCAGCTTGGTCGCTTGGGGGTATGGGACCCAGTACTTC. It encodes CASSLVAWGYGTQYF. Supplemented by reference TRBV11-1 and TRBJ2-5, the full variable domain reads EAEVAQSPRYKITEKSQAVAFWCDPISGHATLYWYRQILGQGPELLVQFQDESVVDDSQLPKDRFSAERLKGVDSTLKIQPAELGDSAMYLCASSLVAWGYGTQYFGPGTRLLVL.

This clonotype turned up a few times. The rearrangement uses TRBV29-1 and TRBJ1-2; D not certain. Germline-derived CDR1 and CDR2 are SQVTM and ANQGSEA. This CDR3 is 12 amino acids long. V was shortened by 4 bases and J by 2 bases, with 8 bases between the two germline ends. Written as DNA, the CDR3 is TGCAGCGTTGGGCAGGAAAACTATGGCTACACCTTC. This codes for CSVGQENYGYTF.

This clonotype was seen a handful of times. CDR3: CSAVPSPYGYTF. DNA for the CDR3: TGCAGTGCTGTACCGAGTCCCTATGGCTACACCTTC. The chain employs TRBV20-1 and TRBJ1-2; no definite D call. The V end lost 5 bases, the J end lost 4 bases, and 11 bases lay between the germline ends. The CDR3 extends over 12 amino acids. CDR1 and CDR2 from the germline V gene are DFQATT and SNEGSKA (reference sequence).

J is TRBJ2-1 and V is TRBV15; 8 nucleotides agree with TRBD2. V was pared by 5 bases and J by 13 bases, with 7 bases of the junction left unmatched. The CDR3 spans 12 residues. Per the germline V gene, CDR1 is LNHNV and CDR2 is YYDKDF (reference sequence). CDR3 coding DNA: TGTGCCACCAGCTCTCTTCGGGGGGGTCAGTTCTTC. This sequence encodes CATSSLRGGQFF.

The V and J genes are TRBV2 and TRBJ2-7; 8 positions agree with TRBD1. The CDR3 is 14 amino acids. Trimming took 10 bases from V and 3 from J; bases not matched to a gene: 11. Germline-derived CDR1 and CDR2 are SNHLY and FYNNEI. The CDR3 reads CANKGVDRVYEQYF. Here the CDR3 DNA reads TGTGCCAACAAGGGGGTGGACAGGGTCTACGAGCAGTACTTC.